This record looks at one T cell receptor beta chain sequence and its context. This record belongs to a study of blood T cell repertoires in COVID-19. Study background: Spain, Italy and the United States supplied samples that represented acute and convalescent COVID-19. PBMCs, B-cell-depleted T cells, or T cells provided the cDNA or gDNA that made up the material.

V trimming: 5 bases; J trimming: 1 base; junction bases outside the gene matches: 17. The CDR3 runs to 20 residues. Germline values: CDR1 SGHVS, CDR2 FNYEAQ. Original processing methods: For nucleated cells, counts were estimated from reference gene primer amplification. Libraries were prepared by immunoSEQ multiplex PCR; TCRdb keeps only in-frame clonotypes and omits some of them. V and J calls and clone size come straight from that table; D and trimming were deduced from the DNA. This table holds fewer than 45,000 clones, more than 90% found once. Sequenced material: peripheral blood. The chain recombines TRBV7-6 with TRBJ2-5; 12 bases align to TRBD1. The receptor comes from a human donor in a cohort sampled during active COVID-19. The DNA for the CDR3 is TGTGCCAGCAGCCTCCGTCCGGGACAGGGGGCGGCTAGCTTCCAAGAGACCCAGTACTTC. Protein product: CASSLRPGQGAASFQETQYF.